These 28 T cell receptor beta chains came from one sample sequenced in a study of persistence of HIV-infected CD4 T cells. This was the immunoSEQ version 4 assay in survey mode. The repertoire was sequenced with immunoSEQ multiplex PCR; TCRdb's copy has only in-frame clones and lacks some. The data show about 43,000 clones, approximately 88% seen once. Their antigens are not known. Nonspecific anti-CD3/anti-CD28 bead stimulation represents the broad CD4+ T cell repertoire. CD4+ T cells upregulating both CD40 ligand and CD69 were sorted as responding cells. The starting material was CD4+ T cells sorted from PBMCs after approximately 19-hour stimulation, obtained from a patient who received antiretroviral therapy. Receptor source: an adult man with HIV who was CMV-seropositive.

In the case of this clone: Within the sample, other DNA sequences also encode this same CDR3. The chain is built from TRBV3-1 (or the pseudogene TRBV3-2) and TRBJ1-1; the D is unclear. Trimming pared 1 base from V and 1 base from J, leaving 7 bases between. In germline, CDR1 is LGHDT, CDR2 YNNKEL (reference sequence). There are 14 residues in the CDR3. The CDR3 region is CASSQVGGNTEAFF. CDR3 sequence (DNA): TGTGCCAGCAGCCAAGTCGGAGGGAACACTGAAGCTTTCTTT.

The chain is built from TRBV3-1 (or the pseudogene TRBV3-2) and TRBJ1-2, with 7 nucleotides matching TRBD1. The length of the CDR3 is 14 residues. With 5 bases clipped from V and 7 bases from J, the junction kept 10 bases outside the gene matches. CDR1 and CDR2 (germline): LGHDT, YNNKEL (reference sequence). CDR3 amino acids: CASSFRQGSGGYTF. In DNA, the CDR3 is TGTGCCAGCAGCTTTCGACAGGGATCGGGTGGCTACACCTTC.

The rearrangement links TRBV28 to TRBJ1-2; tentative D call: TRBD1 (5 bases). There are 13 residues in the CDR3. V was trimmed by 9 bases and J by 5 bases, leaving 16 bases between them. CDR1 is MDHEN and CDR2 is SYDVKM in the germline V gene. CDR3 in DNA: TGTGCCAGTACAACCGGGACCAGATATGGCTACACCTTC. Amino acids: CASTTGTRYGYTF.

The chain links TRBV20-1 to TRBJ1-1; D gene uncertain. The CDR3 spans 11 residues. V lost 1 base and J lost 3, with 3 bases in between. Germline V gives CDR1 DFQATT, CDR2 SNEGSKA (reference sequence). CDR3 residues: CSARGYTEAFF. The CDR3 DNA is TGCAGTGCTAGAGGCTACACTGAAGCTTTCTTT.

The rearrangement uses TRBV28 and TRBJ1-5; a possible D gene is TRBD1 (5 bases). Deletions cut 8 bases from V and 6 bases from J, with 20 bases between. The length of the CDR3 is 15 residues. Germline CDR1 reads MDHEN; CDR2 reads SYDVKM. This chain's CDR3 is CASLHGTWGTQPQHF. DNA for the CDR3: TGTGCCAGCCTTCATGGGACCTGGGGGACTCAGCCCCAGCATTTT. The variable domain in full, with the rest retrieved from reference TRBV28 and TRBJ1-5, is DVKVTQSSRYLVKRTGEKVFLECVQDMDHENMFWYRQDPGLGLRLIYFSYDVKMKEKGDIPEGYSVSREKKERFSLILESASTNQTSMYLCASLHGTWGTQPQHFGDGTRLSIL.

This chain links TRBV10-1 with TRBJ1-1; 9 bases are shared with TRBD1. V was clipped by 4 bases and J by 6 bases; unmatched bases: 0. CDR1 WNHNN and CDR2 SYGVQD come from the germline V gene (reference sequence). The CDR3 runs to 12 residues. The DNA for the CDR3 is TGCGCCAGCAGTGGGGACAGGGCTGAAGCTTTCTTT. Translating it yields CASSGDRAEAFF.

This chain uses TRBV28 with TRBJ1-1; a weak D match, TRBD1 (5 bases). With 2 bases removed from V and 6 bases from J, the gap between germline ends came to 10 bases. Germline V gene lookup returns CDR1 MDHEN and CDR2 SYDVKM. The CDR3 has 13 residues. The CDR3 loop reads CASSLGGGPEAFF. DNA of the CDR3: TGTGCCAGCAGTTTAGGGGGAGGCCCTGAAGCTTTCTTT.

This chain connects TRBV20-1 to TRBJ2-7; either TRBD1 or TRBD2 may supply D (5 bases each). There are 18 residues in the CDR3. Per the germline V gene, CDR1 is DFQATT and CDR2 is SNEGSKA (reference sequence). The ends were cut back, 3 bases at V and 0 bases at J, with 24 bases in the middle. CDR3 bases: TGCAGTGCTAGTCCCCGGGTGGTCGGAACTAGGGGCTCCTACGAGCAGTACTTC. Its translation: CSASPRVVGTRGSYEQYF.

The chain joins TRBV5-4 to TRBJ1-2, with 7 bases fitting TRBD1. The trim removed 0 bases at V and 4 bases at J, leaving 3 bases unmatched. This CDR3 has 14 residues. Germline V gene sequence: CDR1 SGHNT, CDR2 YYREEE (reference sequence). The CDR3 region has the DNA TGTGCCAGCAGCTTGGGACAGGGTGGCTATGGCTACACCTTC. Translating it yields CASSLGQGGYGYTF. The full variable domain, with the rest looked up from reference TRBV5-4 and TRBJ1-2, is ETGVTQSPTHLIKTRGQQVTLRCSSQSGHNTVSWYQQALGQGPQFIFQYYREEENGRGNFPPRFSGLQFPNYSSELNVNALELDDSALYLCASSLGQGGYGYTFGSGTRLTVV.

This sequence joins TRBV24-1 and TRBJ2-4; D is perhaps TRBD2 (5 bases). CDR1 KGHDR and CDR2 SFDVKD come from the germline V gene. Trimming removed 1 base at V and 6 bases at J, with 9 bases between. This CDR3 has 14 residues. CDR3 DNA: TGTGCCACCAGTGATTTAACCCGGGGAAACATTCAGTACTTC. The encoded protein is CATSDLTRGNIQYF.

In its sample, this clone was seen a few times. The chain's CDR3 is CASATRVDTEAFF. The CDR3 region has the DNA TGTGCTAGTGCCACCCGCGTCGACACTGAAGCTTTCTTT. This chain connects TRBV12-5 to TRBJ1-1; no firm D call. Germline CDR1 and CDR2: LGHNT and FRNRAP. Trimming pared 7 bases from V and 3 bases from J, leaving 12 bases between. CDR3 size: 13 residues.

The chain couples TRBV4-2 to TRBJ2-2; the D is unclear. CDR1 is LGHNA and CDR2 is YNFKEQ in the germline V gene. This CDR3 has 15 amino acids. V was pared by 4 bases and J by 4 bases, with 13 bases between. CDR3 bases: TGTGCCAGCAGCCGGAATCATAGGAGCACCGGGGAGCTGTTTTTT. This encodes CASSRNHRSTGELFF.

The chain employs TRBV4-1 and TRBJ1-3; no clear D gene. Trimming stripped 4 bases from V and 0 bases from J, with 10 bases between. The germline gives CDR1 MGHRA, CDR2 YSYEKL. The CDR3 covers 15 residues. The DNA of the CDR3 is TGCGCCAGCAGCCCCGACACCTTCTCTGGAAACACCATATATTTT. Protein sequence: CASSPDTFSGNTIYF.

The chain combines TRBV19 with TRBJ2-4; D is perhaps TRBD1 (5 bases). Trimming shortened V by 5 bases and J by 4 bases, and 12 bases separated the two germline ends. Germline values: CDR1 LNHDA, CDR2 SQIVND (reference sequence). The CDR3 has 14 residues. The CDR3 here is CASSDSAAKNIQYF. In nucleotides, the CDR3 is TGTGCCAGTAGTGACAGCGCAGCTAAAAACATTCAGTACTTC.

In DNA, the CDR3 is TGCGCCAGCAGACCGAGCGGGGGGAGGTACAATGAGCAGTTCTTC. Protein sequence: CASRPSGGRYNEQFF. V usage is TRBV5-1 and J usage is TRBJ2-1; TRBD2 agrees at 9 bases. Germline V gives CDR1 SGHRS, CDR2 YFSETQ. V shed 5 bases, J shed 4 bases, and the junction held 7 bases outside the gene matches. The CDR3 contains 15 residues. Looking up the rest from reference TRBV5-1 and TRBJ2-1 gives the full variable domain: KAGVTQTPRYLIKTRGQQVTLSCSPISGHRSVSWYQQTPGQGLQFLFEYFSETQRNKGNFPGRFSGRQFSNSRSEMNVSTLELGDSALYLCASRPSGGRYNEQFFGPGTRLTVL.

This rearrangement joins TRBV4-1 to TRBJ1-4; D not resolved. CDR1 is MGHRA and CDR2 is YSYEKL in the germline V gene. The V gene lost 1 base and the J gene lost 2 bases, with 5 bases spanning the gap. The CDR3 extends over 14 amino acids. The chain's CDR3 is CASSQGGTNEKLFF. In DNA form, the CDR3 reads TGCGCCAGCAGCCAAGGAGGGACTAATGAAAAACTGTTTTTT.

This chain joins TRBV5-1 and TRBJ1-4; the match to TRBD1 covers 8 bases. CDR3 length equals 15 residues. CDR1 is SGHRS, CDR2 YFSETQ, per germline. The V gene end was trimmed by 2 bases and the J gene end by 4 bases; junction bases not matched to a gene: 4. The CDR3 DNA follows: TGCGCCAGCAGCTTCCTGGGACAGGATAATGAAAAACTGTTTTTT. This encodes CASSFLGQDNEKLFF.

The J gene is TRBJ1-4, the V gene TRBV2, with 10 bases lining up with TRBD1. The CDR3 spans 16 residues. With 10 bases clipped from V and 4 bases from J, the junction kept 12 bases outside the gene matches. The germline V gene encodes CDR1 SNHLY and CDR2 FYNNEI. As DNA, the CDR3 is TGTGCCACCCGGACAGGGGGTGGAGGGTTTAATGAAAAACTGTTTTTT. As protein: CATRTGGGGFNEKLFF. Supplemented by reference TRBV2 and TRBJ1-4, the full variable domain reads EPEVTQTPSHQVTQMGQEVILRCVPISNHLYFYWYRQILGQKVEFLVSFYNNEISEKSEIFDDQFSVERPDGSNFTLKIRSTKLEDSAMYFCATRTGGGGFNEKLFFGSGTQLSVL.

J is TRBJ1-1 and V is TRBV3-1 (or the pseudogene TRBV3-2), with 10 bases fitting TRBD1. The V segment lost 0 bases and the J segment 8 bases; nucleotides outside the gene matches: 0. In germline, CDR1 is LGHDT, CDR2 YNNKEL (reference sequence). The CDR3 loop spans 13 amino acids. Here the CDR3 reads CASSQEGQGEAFF. For the CDR3, the DNA is TGTGCCAGCAGCCAAGAGGGACAGGGGGAAGCTTTCTTT.

The chain couples TRBV5-1 to TRBJ2-2; possibly TRBD1 for D (6 bases). The CDR3 contains 16 residues. CDR1 SGHRS and CDR2 YFSETQ come from the germline V gene. V shed 2 bases and J shed 0 bases, with 11 bases lying between them. The CDR3 DNA sequence: TGCGCCAGCAGCTTTAGGACAGTCGCGAACACCGGGGAGCTGTTTTTT. Its translation: CASSFRTVANTGELFF.

In DNA form, the CDR3 reads TGTGCCAGCTCACCACGGAGCGGTGACACCGGGGAGCTGTTTTTT. Its translation: CASSPRSGDTGELFF. The chain uses TRBV18 and TRBJ2-2, with D maybe TRBD2 (5 bases). This CDR3 is 15 amino acids long. Per germline, CDR1 KGHSH and CDR2 LQKENI. Trimming shortened V by 1 base and J by 3 bases, and 9 bases separated the two germline ends.

V gene TRBV28 combines with J gene TRBJ2-5; 8 bases are a match to TRBD2. This CDR3 region has 16 residues. The germline CDR1 and CDR2 sequences are MDHEN and SYDVKM. Trimming at V came to 3 bases and at J to 5 bases, leaving 11 bases not matched to a gene. CDR3 in DNA: TGTGCCAGCAGTTTCGTACGGGGGGGCCCGAGGGAGACCCAGTACTTC. Translating it yields CASSFVRGGPRETQYF. The full variable domain, rest sourced from reference TRBV28 and TRBJ2-5, is DVKVTQSSRYLVKRTGEKVFLECVQDMDHENMFWYRQDPGLGLRLIYFSYDVKMKEKGDIPEGYSVSREKKERFSLILESASTNQTSMYLCASSFVRGGPRETQYFGPGTRLLVL.

This clone has more than one count but fewer than ten. The rearrangement uses TRBV4-1 and TRBJ1-6; D possibly corresponds to TRBD1 (5 bases). The CDR3 is 13 residues long. Between the trimmed V and J ends, which lost 2 bases and 7 bases, there was a span of 6 bases. Germline V gene sequence: CDR1 MGHRA, CDR2 YSYEKL. The CDR3 reads CASSQRTNSPLHF. The CDR3 coding sequence is TGCGCCAGCAGCCAAAGGACAAATTCACCCCTCCACTTT.

The chain's CDR3 is CASSSRDGYSGNTIYF. The CDR3, as DNA: TGCGCCAGCAGCTCCCGGGACGGATACTCTGGAAACACCATATATTTT. V usage is TRBV5-1 and J usage is TRBJ1-3, with D maybe TRBD1 (5 bases). Germline V gene sequence: CDR1 SGHRS, CDR2 YFSETQ. The V end lost 3 bases, the J end lost 0 bases, and 13 bases lay between the germline ends. The CDR3 is 16 amino acids.

V gene TRBV14 combines with J gene TRBJ1-1; possible D gene TRBD1, 6 bases. Trimming cost V 0 bases and J 6 bases, with 17 bases left between them. This CDR3 is 16 amino acids long. Germline V gene lookup returns CDR1 SGHDN and CDR2 FVKESK. CDR3 in DNA: TGTGCCAGCAGCCAAGATCTAGGGGGGTTCACCTCTGAAGCTTTCTTT. Translating gives CASSQDLGGFTSEAFF.

The V and J genes are TRBV6-2 or TRBV6-3 and TRBJ2-2, with D possibly TRBD1 on 5 matching bases. In germline, CDR1 is MNHEY, CDR2 SVGEGT. The CDR3 extends over 15 amino acids. Deletions cut 2 bases from V and 1 base from J, with 8 bases between. The CDR3 sequence: CASSYRQGNTGELFF. CDR3 nucleotides: TGTGCCAGCAGTTACAGGCAGGGGAACACCGGGGAGCTGTTTTTT.

This chain links TRBV5-1 with TRBJ1-2, with D perhaps TRBD1 (6 bases). Germline CDR1 is SGHRS and CDR2 is YFSETQ. The CDR3 sequence is 14 residues long. The ends were cut back, 4 bases at V and 4 bases at J, with 14 bases in the middle. The DNA for the CDR3 is TGCGCCAGCAGCCCGGCGGGGGGCTTCTATGGCTACACCTTC. It translates to CASSPAGGFYGYTF.

This chain links TRBV27 with TRBJ1-6; 9 nucleotides match TRBD1. There are 15 residues in the CDR3. J lost 7 bases, V lost 3 bases, and 4 bases had no gene match. Per the germline V gene, CDR1 is MNHEY and CDR2 is SMNVEV (reference sequence). DNA for the CDR3: TGTGCCAGCAGTTTCAGGGACAGGGACAATTCACCCCTCCACTTT. It translates to CASSFRDRDNSPLHF.